The 22 T cell receptor beta chains listed next were all sequenced from one sample in a study of shared clonotypes between healthy human individuals. Libraries were prepared by immunoSEQ multiplex PCR; TCRdb keeps only in-frame clonotypes and omits some of them. The sample lists over 2 million clones, about 95% occurring once. In the naive CD8 group, cells lacked CD45RO and were positively selected for CCR7, so terminally differentiated effector memory CD45RA+ cells were left out. The sequencing sample was made of naive CD8+ T cells sorted from blood. These TCRs come from a young man in good health.

CDR3 DNA sequence: TGTGCCAGCAGCTTAGTGGCGGGACTAGCCATCTACGAGCAGTACTTC. Protein product: CASSLVAGLAIYEQYF. The V and J genes are TRBV11-2 and TRBJ2-7; 9 bases fit TRBD2. Germline CDR1 and CDR2: SGHAT and FQNNGV. Trimming removed 1 base from V and 3 bases from J; junction bases left unmatched: 7. The CDR3 covers 16 residues.

This CDR3 reads CASSLVAGTSGEQYF. Here the CDR3 DNA reads TGTGCCAGCAGTTTAGTTGCCGGGACCTCGGGCGAGCAGTACTTC. The chain carries TRBV27 and TRBJ2-7; D assignment may be TRBD1 or TRBD2 (5 bases each). Germline-derived CDR1 and CDR2 are MNHEY and SMNVEV (reference sequence). Trimming stripped 2 bases from V and 6 bases from J, with 17 bases between. The CDR3 spans 15 residues.

This chain links TRBV6-5 with TRBJ1-4; 10 bases align to TRBD1. The germline V gene has CDR1 MNHEY and CDR2 SVGAGI. V dropped 1 base and J dropped 5; count of bases not matched to a gene: 4. CDR3 length equals 16 residues. CDR3 loop: CASSYWTGGGNEKLFF. The CDR3 coding sequence is TGTGCCAGCAGTTACTGGACAGGGGGAGGCAATGAAAAACTGTTTTTT.

The chain has TRBV4-1 and TRBJ1-1; TRBD1 is a possible D gene (5 bases). The CDR3 loop spans 17 amino acids. Germline V lookup: CDR1 MGHRA, CDR2 YSYEKL. V was pared by 0 bases and J by 1 base, with 15 bases between. This chain's CDR3 is CASSQDHGQGPNTEAFF. CDR3 DNA sequence: TGCGCCAGCAGCCAAGATCACGGCCAGGGCCCGAACACTGAAGCTTTCTTT.

The chain employs TRBV28 and TRBJ1-5, with D tentatively TRBD1 (5 bases). Germline CDR1 MDHEN, CDR2 SYDVKM. This CDR3 spans 15 amino acids. V lost 11 bases and J 1 base, leaving 18 bases between the germline ends. CDR3 region: CAAFRPGRSNQPQHF. In nucleotides, the CDR3 is TGTGCCGCTTTCCGGCCAGGGAGAAGCAATCAGCCCCAGCATTTT.

This chain uses TRBV5-4 with TRBJ1-2, with D perhaps TRBD1 (5 bases). The CDR3 sequence is 16 residues long. Deletions cut 1 base from V and 1 base from J, with 14 bases between. Germline V gene lookup returns CDR1 SGHNT and CDR2 YYREEE (reference sequence). DNA of the CDR3: TGTGCCAGCAGCTTGTCGAGGGGTTCCCTTAACTATGGCTACACCTTC. Translating gives CASSLSRGSLNYGYTF.

Turning to this clone: This specimen includes other DNA sequences encoding the same CDR3. The rearrangement links TRBV6-1 to TRBJ2-7; 9 nucleotides agree with TRBD1. The CDR3 sequence is 13 residues long. The germline CDR1 and CDR2 sequences are MNHNS and SASEGT. The J segment lost 2 bases and the V segment lost 6 bases, leaving 2 bases of the junction unmatched. The DNA of the CDR3 is TGTGCCAGCAGCCACAGGGGGCCCTACGAGCAGTACTTC. It encodes CASSHRGPYEQYF.

The rearrangement uses TRBV10-3 and TRBJ2-2, with 13 bases lining up with TRBD2. The CDR3 is 16 amino acids. Per germline, CDR1 ENHRY and CDR2 SYGVKD. V lost 3 bases and J lost 5; bases outside the gene matches: 3. CDR3 amino acids: CAISDGGLAGTGELFF. As DNA, the CDR3 is TGTGCCATCAGTGACGGGGGACTAGCGGGAACCGGGGAGCTGTTTTTT.

The J gene is TRBJ1-1, the V gene TRBV28; D is unclear. CDR1 and CDR2 (germline): MDHEN, SYDVKM. Between the trimmed V and J ends, which lost 5 bases and 2 bases, there was a span of 6 bases. This CDR3 comprises 12 residues. Here the CDR3 reads CASSPINTEAFF. DNA for the CDR3: TGTGCCAGCAGTCCAATAAACACTGAAGCTTTCTTT.

The chain recombines TRBV21-1 with TRBJ2-1. TRBV21-1 is marked as a pseudogene. This CDR3 spans 13 amino acids. The CDR3 region has the DNA TGTGCCAGCAGGGGAACCTCCTACAATGAGCAGTTCTTC. The encoded protein is CASRGTSYNEQFF.

This chain connects TRBV7-9 to TRBJ2-5; D is possibly TRBD1 or TRBD2 (5 bases each). The ends were cut back, 0 bases at V and 4 bases at J, with 12 bases in the middle. The CDR3 runs to 15 residues. Germline lookup yields CDR1 SEHNR and CDR2 FQNEAQ (reference sequence). The DNA of the CDR3 is TGTGCCAGCAGCTTAGCGATTTGGGGGATAGAGACCCAGTACTTC. It encodes CASSLAIWGIETQYF.

The rearrangement links TRBV9 to TRBJ1-1, with D unclear. Trimming shortened V by 3 bases and J by 0 bases, and 12 bases separated the two germline ends. The CDR3 sequence is 15 residues long. Germline V gene sequence: CDR1 SGDLS, CDR2 YYNGEE. The CDR3 DNA reads TGTGCCAGCAGCGAAATCACTAACATGAACACTGAAGCTTTCTTT. Its translation: CASSEITNMNTEAFF.

This chain connects TRBV6-6 to TRBJ2-5; TRBD1 matches 8 bases. V lost 4 bases to trimming and J lost 1 base; unmatched junction nucleotides: 5. The CDR3 runs 15 residues. CDR1 and CDR2 from the germline V gene are MNHNY and SVGAGI (reference sequence). CDR3 amino acids: CASSFAGQGQETQYF. DNA for the CDR3: TGTGCCAGCAGTTTCGCCGGACAGGGCCAAGAGACCCAGTACTTC.

This chain connects TRBV29-1 to TRBJ1-4, with 9 bases identical to TRBD1. Germline loops: CDR1 SQVTM, CDR2 ANQGSEA. The V and J ends lost 3 bases and 8 bases, in that order; junction bases with no gene match: 4. The CDR3 totals 13 residues. Here the CDR3 DNA reads TGCAGCGTTGAGGGGACAGGGACGGAAAAACTGTTTTTT. Translation: CSVEGTGTEKLFF.

The V call is TRBV7-3, the J call TRBJ2-5; the match to TRBD2 covers 10 bases. Germline CDR1 reads SGHTA; CDR2 reads FQGTGA. V shed 6 bases, J shed 5 bases, and the junction held 9 bases outside the gene matches. The CDR3 length is 15 residues. Here the CDR3 reads CASRRLAGCRETQYF. The CDR3 DNA is TGTGCCAGCAGGAGACTAGCGGGTTGTAGGGAGACCCAGTACTTC.

The chain carries TRBV4-1 and TRBJ1-2; weak D call: TRBD1 (5 bases). The CDR3 contains 15 residues. The ends were cut back, 0 bases at V and 3 bases at J, with 11 bases in the middle. Germline CDR1 MGHRA, CDR2 YSYEKL. The CDR3: CASSQDFGADYGYTF. CDR3 sequence (DNA): TGCGCCAGCAGCCAAGATTTCGGGGCGGACTATGGCTACACCTTC.

The J gene is TRBJ2-7, the V gene TRBV15, with 7 bases aligning to TRBD1. CDR3 length: 15 residues. V shed 0 bases and J 2 bases; nucleotides not matched to a gene: 4. Germline V gene sequence: CDR1 LNHNV, CDR2 YYDKDF (reference sequence). CDR3 sequence: CATSRDGQETYEQYF. DNA for the CDR3: TGTGCCACCAGCAGAGACGGACAGGAAACCTACGAGCAGTACTTC.

V gene TRBV27 combines with J gene TRBJ2-5; D is uncertain. CDR3 length: 11 amino acids. Trimming shortened V by 10 bases and J by 5 bases, and 11 bases separated the two germline ends. Germline V CDR1 and CDR2: MNHEY, SMNVEV (reference sequence). In DNA, the CDR3 is TGTGCCACCCGGTCGGCGGAGACCCAGTACTTC. This gives the protein CATRSAETQYF.

V is TRBV2 and J is TRBJ2-7; TRBD1 matches 10 bases. CDR3 length: 14 amino acids. Germline CDR1 SNHLY, CDR2 FYNNEI. Trimming took 4 bases from V and 5 from J; bases not matched to a gene: 5. CDR3 residues: CASSVGTGVDEQYF. As DNA, the CDR3 is TGTGCCAGCAGTGTCGGGACAGGGGTAGACGAGCAGTACTTC.

The chain recombines TRBV6-6 with TRBJ2-1; no clear D. The CDR3 spans 12 residues. The V gene lost 4 bases and the J gene lost 8 bases, with 9 bases spanning the gap. Germline CDR1 and CDR2: MNHNY and SVGAGI (reference sequence). CDR3 sequence reads: CASSSEGDEQFF. The CDR3 DNA reads TGTGCCAGCAGTTCGGAAGGTGATGAGCAGTTCTTC.

This rearrangement joins TRBV15 to TRBJ2-2; 7 positions agree with TRBD2. V was pared by 0 bases and J by 1 base, with 11 bases of the junction left unmatched. CDR1 LNHNV and CDR2 YYDKDF come from the germline V gene (reference sequence). This CDR3 comprises 19 residues. The CDR3 region has the DNA TGTGCCACCAGCAGAGATGAGGGTCTGAGCGGGGTGAACACCGGGGAGCTGTTTTTT. Amino acids: CATSRDEGLSGVNTGELFF.

This sequence joins TRBV10-2 and TRBJ2-3; 10 bases align to TRBD1. The CDR3 is 15 amino acids. The junction had 1 base not matched to a gene; V was cut back by 2 bases and J by 2 bases. Germline CDR1 reads WSHSY; CDR2 reads SAAADI. CDR3 in amino acids: CASSEGQGVTDTQYF. DNA for the CDR3: TGCGCCAGCAGTGAGGGACAGGGGGTCACAGATACGCAGTATTTT.